This passage covers 29 T cell receptor beta chains from one sample sequenced in a study of post-analysis software for immune sequencing data. Study findings and constraints: TRBV5-6, TRBV5-1 and TRBV20-1 were among several TRBV segments more frequent in patients than controls.

TCR beta cDNA libraries had unique molecular identifiers. MiXCR, run by TCRdb on the PCR reads, gives a single entry per CDR3 protein. The table shows about 680,000 distinct CDR3 sequences, with approximately 60% occurring only once. These receptors' targets are unknown. Sequencing was done on a sample of blood. The receptors originated from a girl under 10 years old with multiple sclerosis.

The chain employs TRBV9 and TRBJ2-6, with 7 nucleotides matching TRBD1. V was pared by 0 bases and J by 0 bases, with 12 bases of the junction left unmatched. The CDR3 runs to 20 residues. Germline-derived CDR1 and CDR2 are SGDLS and YYNGEE. The CDR3 DNA reads as TGTGCCAGCAGCGTAGAGGGTAGAAGGGACAGATCCTCTGGGGCCAACGTCCTGACTTTC. Protein product: CASSVEGRRDRSSGANVLTF.

This clonotype showed up just a few times. The CDR3 region has the DNA TGTGCCAGCAGTACAACTAGGGATACGCAGTATTTT. It is translated as CASSTTRDTQYF. This sequence joins TRBV6-1 and TRBJ2-3; TRBD2 is a possible D gene (5 bases). Trimming stripped 5 bases from V and 6 bases from J, with 9 bases between. This CDR3 has 12 residues. Per germline, CDR1 MNHNS and CDR2 SASEGT.

The table lists this clonotype with a few counts. V usage is TRBV4-3 and J usage is TRBJ2-5, with 7 nucleotides matching TRBD1. V shed 1 base and J 5 bases; nucleotides not matched to a gene: 7. This CDR3 is built from 15 residues. Germline loops: CDR1 LGHNA, CDR2 YSLEER. CDR3 DNA sequence: TGCGCCAGCAGCCAAGTTCAGGCAGGGGGTGAGACCCAGTACTTC. It encodes CASSQVQAGGETQYF.

CDR3 residues: CSAGASGGRTDTQYF. Here the CDR3 DNA reads TGCAGTGCTGGGGCTAGCGGGGGTCGCACAGATACGCAGTATTTT. This chain links TRBV20-1 with TRBJ2-3, with 10 bases identical to TRBD2. The CDR3 is 15 amino acids. V dropped 5 bases and J dropped 1; count of bases not matched to a gene: 6. Germline CDR1 reads DFQATT; CDR2 reads SNEGSKA (reference sequence).

This chain connects TRBV4-1 to TRBJ1-2; D gene uncertain. Trimming stripped 2 bases from V and 7 bases from J, with 17 bases between. The CDR3 is 15 amino acids. Germline CDR1 reads MGHRA; CDR2 reads YSYEKL. CDR3 protein: CASSQFYLFPSGYTF. The CDR3 nucleotides are TGCGCCAGCAGCCAATTTTATCTCTTCCCGAGTGGCTACACCTTC.

This chain connects TRBV12-3 or TRBV12-4 to TRBJ2-4; D ambiguous. The length of the CDR3 is 13 residues. V lost 6 bases to trimming and J lost 4 bases, with 10 bases between them. The CDR3 sequence is CASRSIPKNIQYF. CDR3 nucleotides: TGTGCCAGCAGATCCATTCCTAAAAACATTCAGTACTTC.

The rearrangement uses TRBV5-5 and TRBJ2-2, with D perhaps matching TRBD1 or TRBD2 (5 bases each). The germline V gene encodes CDR1 SGHKS and CDR2 YYEKEE (reference sequence). V was shortened by 7 bases and J by 1 base, with 20 bases between the two germline ends. This CDR3 has 17 residues. DNA for the CDR3: TGTGCCAGCTGCTACACTTCCGGGACCGTGAACACCGGGGAGCTGTTTTTT. Protein sequence: CASCYTSGTVNTGELFF.

V is TRBV20-1 and J is TRBJ2-7; D gene unclear. Per germline, CDR1 DFQATT and CDR2 SNEGSKA (reference sequence). This CDR3 contains 13 residues. V was pared by 1 base and J by 1 base, with 8 bases between. The CDR3 DNA is TGCAGTGCTAGAGCTGTACTGTCCTACGAGCAGTACTTC. Translation: CSARAVLSYEQYF.

The chain recombines TRBV6-5 with TRBJ2-1; 10 nucleotides agree with TRBD2. The CDR3 covers 16 residues. V shed 0 bases and J 6 bases; nucleotides not matched to a gene: 5. Germline values: CDR1 MNHEY, CDR2 SVGAGI. The DNA for the CDR3 is TGTGCCAGCAGTTACTCGAAGCGGGGGGGCGGCAATGAGCAGTTCTTC. Translated, it gives CASSYSKRGGGNEQFF.

The chain uses TRBV10-3 and TRBJ1-1, with D tentatively TRBD1 (5 bases). The V end lost 4 bases, the J end lost 7 bases, and 10 bases lay between the germline ends. The CDR3 is made up of 12 amino acids. CDR1 and CDR2 (germline): ENHRY, SYGVKD. CDR3 nucleotides: TGTGCCATCAGTGCCCGGGACGGTGAAGCTTTCTTT. Translating gives CAISARDGEAFF.

The chain recombines TRBV29-1 with TRBJ2-5; 8 bases map to TRBD1. The CDR3 contains 15 residues. J gave up 2 bases and V 0 bases, and 5 bases lay outside the gene matches. Germline V gene lookup returns CDR1 SQVTM and CDR2 ANQGSEA. The CDR3 is CSVEDVGQGQETQYF. For the CDR3, the DNA is TGCAGCGTTGAAGATGTAGGACAGGGACAAGAGACCCAGTACTTC. The entire variable domain, with the rest obtained from reference TRBV29-1 and TRBJ2-5, is as follows: SAVISQKPSRDICQRGTSLTIQCQVDSQVTMMFWYRQQPGQSLTLIATANQGSEATYESGFVIDKFPISRPNLTFSTLTVSNMSPEDSSIYLCSVEDVGQGQETQYFGPGTRLLVL.

V gene TRBV12-3 or TRBV12-4 combines with J gene TRBJ1-4; 7 nucleotides match TRBD1. J gave up 0 bases and V 6 bases, and 13 bases lay outside the gene matches. This CDR3 spans 18 amino acids. This CDR3 reads CASSRRTGQRATNEKLFF. The CDR3 DNA reads TGTGCCAGCAGCCGACGTACGGGACAGCGCGCAACTAATGAAAAACTGTTTTTT.

This clonotype was observed a handful of times. The gene calls are TRBV7-9 and TRBJ2-7; TRBD2 is a possible D gene (5 bases). The ends were cut back, 5 bases at V and 4 bases at J, with 15 bases in the middle. This CDR3 is 14 amino acids long. Germline CDR1 SEHNR, CDR2 FQNEAQ (reference sequence). The CDR3 DNA follows: TGTGCCAGCAGCCATGCCCTTGAGGGATACGAGCAGTACTTC. The encoded protein is CASSHALEGYEQYF.

The chain uses TRBV2 and TRBJ2-5; the D is unclear. The germline V gene has CDR1 SNHLY and CDR2 FYNNEI. V dropped 5 bases and J dropped 5 bases, with 12 bases sitting between them. The CDR3 spans 13 residues. The CDR3 nucleotides read TGTGCCAGCAGTCCTCTGGGCGGCGAGACCCAGTACTTC. This codes for CASSPLGGETQYF.

As regards this clonotype: A junction end diverges from the germline sequence, so it may reflect a read error. This chain uses TRBV6-2 or TRBV6-3 with TRBJ2-5, with D possibly matching TRBD2 (5 bases). CDR1 and CDR2 from the germline V gene are MNHEY and SVGEGT. The CDR3 is made up of 13 amino acids. The chain's CDR3 is CASSYGSQEPQYF. DNA of the CDR3: TGTGCCAGCAGTTACGGGAGCCAAGAGCCCCAGTACTTC.

This clonotype was counted a few times. The chain joins TRBV12-3 or TRBV12-4 to TRBJ2-3, with TRBD2 identical over 10 bases. The trim removed 4 bases at V and 8 bases at J, leaving 6 bases unmatched. This CDR3 is 14 amino acids long. CDR3 DNA sequence: TGTGCCAGCAGTTCGACTAGCGGGTTACCTACGCAGTATTTT. Encoded protein: CASSSTSGLPTQYF.

As DNA, the CDR3 is TGCGCCAGCAGCTTTAGCAGCCCAGGATCCTATGGCTACACCTTC. Residues: CASSFSSPGSYGYTF. The chain combines TRBV5-1 with TRBJ1-2; D unresolved. This CDR3 has 15 amino acids. Trimming shortened V by 2 bases and J by 4 bases, and 15 bases separated the two germline ends. Germline V lookup: CDR1 SGHRS, CDR2 YFSETQ.

V gene TRBV6-2 or TRBV6-3 combines with J gene TRBJ1-5; 7 bases match TRBD1. CDR3 length: 18 residues. J was trimmed by 4 bases and V by 3 bases; bases with no gene match: 15. Germline lookup yields CDR1 MNHEY and CDR2 SVGEGT. The CDR3 nucleotides are TGTGCCAGCAGTTATTCCCCGAGGGACAGCGTACGGAATCAGCCCCAGCATTTT. Its protein product is CASSYSPRDSVRNQPQHF.

V gene TRBV5-5 combines with J gene TRBJ2-1; 9 bases are a match to TRBD2. Germline lookup yields CDR1 SGHKS and CDR2 YYEKEE (reference sequence). The ends lost 4 bases at V and 0 bases at J; junction bases unmatched: 8. This CDR3 has 17 residues. CDR3 nucleotide sequence: TGTGCCAGCAGCCTTGCGGGGGGGCTTGGCTCCTACAATGAGCAGTTCTTC. Its translation is CASSLAGGLGSYNEQFF. The whole variable domain, filled in from reference TRBV5-5 and TRBJ2-1, reads DAGVTQSPTHLIKTRGQQVTLRCSPISGHKSVSWYQQVLGQGPQFIFQYYEKEERGRGNFPDRFSARQFPNYSSELNVNALLLGDSALYLCASSLAGGLGSYNEQFFGPGTRLTVL.

The rearrangement links TRBV6-1 to TRBJ2-1, with TRBD2 as a possible D gene (6 bases). Germline assignment: CDR1 MNHNS and CDR2 SASEGT. With 7 bases removed from V and 8 bases from J, the gap between germline ends came to 33 bases. This CDR3 contains 19 residues. CDR3 coding DNA: TGTGCCAGCACCGTAAACTGGCGCTTAGGGACGGGGACGGGGGATGAGCAGTTCTTC. Protein: CASTVNWRLGTGTGDEQFF.

This clonotype was counted a few times. The chain links TRBV2 to TRBJ2-3, with D maybe TRBD2 (5 bases). Deletions cut 7 bases from V and 2 bases from J, with 13 bases between. Germline loops: CDR1 SNHLY, CDR2 FYNNEI. The length of the CDR3 is 14 residues. The CDR3 region has the DNA TGTGCCAGCACAGGACTTGACTACACAGATACGCAGTATTTT. This codes for CASTGLDYTDTQYF.

The genes are TRBV3-1 and TRBJ2-3; D uncertain. Between the trimmed V and J ends, which lost 0 bases and 4 bases, there was a span of 11 bases. Per germline, CDR1 LGHDT and CDR2 YNNKEL (reference sequence). The CDR3 runs 15 residues. CDR3 sequence (DNA): TGTGCCAGCAGCCAAGACCCGGTTAGTGCAGATACGCAGTATTTT. Amino acids: CASSQDPVSADTQYF.

The chain carries TRBV20-1 and TRBJ2-1; no firm D call. V lost 2 bases to trimming and J lost 2 bases, with 1 base between them. This CDR3 has 11 residues. The germline gives CDR1 DFQATT, CDR2 SNEGSKA (reference sequence). The CDR3 protein is CSARPYNEQFF. The DNA for the CDR3 is TGCAGTGCTAGACCCTACAATGAGCAGTTCTTC.

For the CDR3, the DNA is TGCGCCAGCAGCTTGGTCCGACCGAACACTGAAGCTTTCTTT. Translating it yields CASSLVRPNTEAFF. This chain links TRBV5-1 with TRBJ1-1; D uncertain. Trimming removed 0 bases at V and 1 base at J, with 7 bases between. This CDR3 has 14 residues. Germline CDR1 and CDR2: SGHRS and YFSETQ.

On this clonotype: A junction boundary mismatches the germline segment, possibly from a read error. V is TRBV10-3 and J is TRBJ1-2; 7 positions match TRBD1. The germline V gene has CDR1 ENHRY and CDR2 SYGVKD. This CDR3 comprises 13 residues. CDR3: CAISADRDGGYIF. CDR3 DNA sequence: TGTGCCATCAGTGCTGACAGGGATGGTGGCTACATCTTC.

This clonotype showed up just once. This chain connects TRBV20-1 to TRBJ1-5; D unclear. Germline CDR1 DFQATT, CDR2 SNEGSKA (reference sequence). The CDR3 runs to 14 residues. V was shortened by 3 bases and J by 5 bases, with 14 bases between the two germline ends. The CDR3 protein is CSASVQVADQPQHF. CDR3 DNA sequence: TGCAGTGCTAGTGTCCAGGTAGCGGATCAGCCCCAGCATTTT.

A note on this clonotype: An end of the junction differs from the germline gene, which may be a read error. V is TRBV5-1 and J is TRBJ2-1; 8 nucleotides match TRBD2. CDR3 length equals 14 residues. CDR1 is SGHRS, CDR2 YFSETQ, per germline. CDR3 sequence: CASSLVLADNERFF. The DNA for the CDR3 is TGCGCCAGCAGCTTGGTACTAGCGGACAATGAGCGGTTCTTC.

Concerning this clonotype: One junction end does not reproduce the germline sequence, and a read error may be involved. This chain connects TRBV2 to TRBJ2-5; no clear D. This CDR3 has 10 amino acids. Germline CDR1 is SNHLY and CDR2 is FYNNEI. The CDR3 DNA sequence: TGTGCCAGCAGGCAAGAGACCCGGTACTTC. Its translation is CASRQETRYF.

Here the CDR3 reads CASSSGQGRSYNEQFF. CDR3 coding DNA: TGTGCCAGCAGCTCCGGACAGGGGAGATCCTACAATGAGCAGTTCTTC. The chain links TRBV7-3 to TRBJ2-1; 9 nucleotides line up with TRBD1. CDR3 length: 16 amino acids. Germline assignment: CDR1 SGHTA and CDR2 FQGTGA. After removal of 4 bases from V and 1 base from J, the junction contained 5 bases not matched to a gene.